This is a list of T cell receptor beta chains from one sample in a study of blood T cell repertoires in COVID-19. Using immunoSEQ multiplex PCR, the repertoire was profiled, and TCRdb retains in-frame clones only, with some absent. The table lists hundreds of thousands of clones, 89% of them singletons. The material sequenced was peripheral blood. These receptors were taken from a woman in her fifties or sixties with acute or convalescent COVID-19. Each CDR3 is given with its conserved first and last residue. A D gene is named only where the DNA matches it firmly. A row's size may be missing; if present it is once, few, many or a size class.

>-|TRBV19|TRBJ2-1|-
TGTGCCAGTAGTCCACAGCGGTTGTCCTACAATGAGCAGTTCTTC
CASSPQRLSYNEQFF
>-|TRBV7-8|TRBJ2-1|TRBD2
TGTGCCAGCAGCTTAACACGGGCGGGAGGGTACAATGAGCAGTTCTTC
CASSLTRAGGYNEQFF
>-|TRBV19|TRBJ2-1|TRBD1
TGTGCCAGTAGCCCCCGACAGGGGTCAGGCTACAATGAGCAGTTCTTC
CASSPRQGSGYNEQFF
>-|TRBV7-2|TRBJ1-2|-
TGTGCCAGCAGCACCCGACAGAGTAACTATGGCTACACCTTC
CASSTRQSNYGYTF
>-|TRBV3-1/TRBV3-2|TRBJ1-5|TRBD1
TGTGCCAGCAGCCAAGCCTGGGGACAGGGGAATCAGCCCCAGCATTTT
CASSQAWGQGNQPQHF
>-|TRBV13|TRBJ2-7|-
TGTGCCAGCAGCTCGCAGGGTTCCTACGAGCAGTACTTC
CASSSQGSYEQYF
>-|TRBV12-5|TRBJ1-2|-
TGTGCTAGTGGTTCCCAGGGAGGATATGGCTACACCTTC
CASGSQGGYGYTF
>-|TRBV27|TRBJ1-4|-
TGTGCCAGCAGTTTATGGGGGCTTAATGAAAAACTGTTTTTT
CASSLWGLNEKLFF
>once|TRBV7-2|TRBJ2-7|TRBD2
TGTGCCAGCAGCTTAGCCGCTAGCGGGGGGGCTTACGAGCAGTACTTC
CASSLAASGGAYEQYF
>-|TRBV27|TRBJ2-7|-
TGTGCCAGCAGCATCAGGGGAAACGAGCAGTACTTC
CASSIRGNEQYF